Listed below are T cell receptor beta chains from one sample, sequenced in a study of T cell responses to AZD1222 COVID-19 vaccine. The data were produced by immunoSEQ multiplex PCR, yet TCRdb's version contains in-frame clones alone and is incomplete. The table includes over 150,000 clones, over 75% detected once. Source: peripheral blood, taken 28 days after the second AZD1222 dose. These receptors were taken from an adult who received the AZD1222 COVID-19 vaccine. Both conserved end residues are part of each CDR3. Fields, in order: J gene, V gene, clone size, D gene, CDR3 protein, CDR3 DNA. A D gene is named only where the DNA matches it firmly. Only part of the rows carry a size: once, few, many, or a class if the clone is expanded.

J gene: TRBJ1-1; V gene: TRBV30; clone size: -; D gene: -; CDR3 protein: CAWSGIMNTEAFF; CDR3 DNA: TGTGCCTGGAGTGGTATAATGAACACTGAAGCTTTCTTT
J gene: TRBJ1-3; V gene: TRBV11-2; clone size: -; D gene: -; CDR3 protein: CASSPTGPGNTIYF; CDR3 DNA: TGTGCCAGCAGCCCCACAGGGCCTGGAAACACCATATATTTT
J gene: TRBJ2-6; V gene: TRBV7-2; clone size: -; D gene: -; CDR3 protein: CASSPGFPGANVLTF; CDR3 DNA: TGTGCCAGCAGCCCGGGGTTCCCCGGGGCCAACGTCCTGACTTTC
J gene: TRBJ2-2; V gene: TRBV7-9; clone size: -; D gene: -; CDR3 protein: CASSLSGVGTGELFF; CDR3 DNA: TGTGCCAGCAGCTTATCGGGAGTCGGGACCGGGGAGCTGTTTTTT
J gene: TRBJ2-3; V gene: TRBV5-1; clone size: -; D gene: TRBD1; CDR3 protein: CASSSYNTGQGFTDTQYF; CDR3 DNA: TGCGCCAGCAGCTCCTATAATACCGGACAGGGTTTCACAGATACGCAGTATTTT
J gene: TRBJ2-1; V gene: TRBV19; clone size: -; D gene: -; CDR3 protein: CASSIDDFDNEQFF; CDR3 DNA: TGTGCCAGTAGTATAGATGACTTCGACAATGAGCAGTTCTTC
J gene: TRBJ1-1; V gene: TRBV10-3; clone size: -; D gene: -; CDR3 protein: CAISESGQLNTEAFF; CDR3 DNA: TGTGCCATCAGTGAGTCCGGGCAGCTAAACACTGAAGCTTTCTTT
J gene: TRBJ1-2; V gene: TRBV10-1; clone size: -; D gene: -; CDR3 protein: CASSERGIYGYTF; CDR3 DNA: TGCGCCAGCAGTGAGAGGGGGATCTATGGCTACACCTTC
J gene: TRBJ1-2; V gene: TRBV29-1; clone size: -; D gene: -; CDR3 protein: CSATAGRMGDGYTF; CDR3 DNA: TGCAGCGCTACCGCAGGGAGAATGGGTGATGGCTACACCTTC
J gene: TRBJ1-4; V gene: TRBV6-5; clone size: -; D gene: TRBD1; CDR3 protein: CASSYGGTGEKLFF; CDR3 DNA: TGTGCCAGCAGCTATGGTGGGACAGGGGAAAAACTGTTTTTT
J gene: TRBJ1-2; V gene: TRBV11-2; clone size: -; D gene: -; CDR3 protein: CASSLNSAPYGYTF; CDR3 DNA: TGTGCCAGCAGCTTAAATTCAGCGCCCTATGGCTACACCTTC
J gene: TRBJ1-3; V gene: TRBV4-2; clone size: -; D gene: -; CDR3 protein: CASSHLDRVNTIYF; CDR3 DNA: TGTGCCAGCAGCCACCTGGACAGAGTAAACACCATATATTTT
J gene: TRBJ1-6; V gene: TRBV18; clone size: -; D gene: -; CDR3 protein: CASSPLDGNSPLHF; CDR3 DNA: TGTGCCAGCTCACCCCTGGACGGTAATTCACCCCTCCACTTT
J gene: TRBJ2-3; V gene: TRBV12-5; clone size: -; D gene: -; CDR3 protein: CASGLITDTQYF; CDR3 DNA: TGTGCTAGTGGTTTGATCACAGATACGCAGTATTTT
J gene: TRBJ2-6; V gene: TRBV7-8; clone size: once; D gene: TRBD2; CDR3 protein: CASSRTSGVSGGANVLTF; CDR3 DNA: TGTGCCAGCAGCCGGACTAGCGGGGTTTCGGGTGGGGCCAACGTCCTGACTTTC
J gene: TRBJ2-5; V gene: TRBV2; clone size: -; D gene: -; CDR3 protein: CASVTQTQYF; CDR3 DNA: TGTGCCAGCGTCACACAGACCCAGTACTTC
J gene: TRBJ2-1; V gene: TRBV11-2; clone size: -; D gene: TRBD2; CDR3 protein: CASSLRDYLSTYNEQFF; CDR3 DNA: TGTGCCAGCAGCTTACGGGACTACTTATCCACCTACAATGAGCAGTTCTTC
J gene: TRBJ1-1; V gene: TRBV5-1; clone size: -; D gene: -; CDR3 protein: CASSQDKGNTEAFF; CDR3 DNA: TGCGCCAGCAGCCAGGACAAGGGGAACACTGAAGCTTTCTTT
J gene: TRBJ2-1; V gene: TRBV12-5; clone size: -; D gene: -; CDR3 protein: CASGPPSGNPSYNEQFF; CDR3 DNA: TGTGCTAGTGGTCCCCCGTCTGGAAATCCCTCCTACAATGAGCAGTTCTTC
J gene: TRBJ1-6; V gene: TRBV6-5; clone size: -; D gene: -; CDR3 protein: CASSYSWGGLGSPLHF; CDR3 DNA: TGTGCCAGCAGTTACTCGTGGGGGGGACTCGGATCACCCCTCCACTTT
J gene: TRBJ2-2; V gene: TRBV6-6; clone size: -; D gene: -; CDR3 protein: CASSYSMQARNGELFF; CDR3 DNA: TGTGCCAGCAGTTACTCGATGCAGGCAAGGAACGGGGAGCTGTTTTTT
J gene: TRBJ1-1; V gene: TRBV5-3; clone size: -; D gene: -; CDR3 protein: CARSLLGSRGAFF; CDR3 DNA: TGTGCCAGAAGCTTGCTGGGATCAAGGGGGGCTTTCTTT
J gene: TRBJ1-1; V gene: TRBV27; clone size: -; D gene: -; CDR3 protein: CASSSFLRQRNTEAFF; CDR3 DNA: TGTGCCAGCAGTTCATTCCTTCGACAGAGGAACACTGAAGCTTTCTTT
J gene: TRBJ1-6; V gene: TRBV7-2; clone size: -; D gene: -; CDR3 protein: CASSLNRVNSPLHF; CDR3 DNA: TGTGCCAGCAGCCTAAACAGGGTAAATTCACCCCTCCACTTT
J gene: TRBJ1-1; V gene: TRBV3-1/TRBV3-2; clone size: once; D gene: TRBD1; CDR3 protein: CASSQELGTGDTEAFF; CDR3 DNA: TGTGCCAGCAGCCAAGAGCTGGGGACAGGGGACACTGAAGCTTTCTTT
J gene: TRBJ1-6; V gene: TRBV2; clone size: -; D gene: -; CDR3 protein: CASSVVRGSYNSPLHF; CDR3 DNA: TGTGCCAGCAGTGTAGTCAGGGGCTCCTATAATTCACCCCTCCACTTT
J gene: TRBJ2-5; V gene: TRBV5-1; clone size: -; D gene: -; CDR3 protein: CASSLAFLAQETQYF; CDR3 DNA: TGCGCCAGCAGCTTGGCCTTCCTAGCCCAAGAGACCCAGTACTTC
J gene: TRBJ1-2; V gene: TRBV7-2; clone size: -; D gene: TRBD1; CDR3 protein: CASSLYSDGQGNGYTF; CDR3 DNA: TGTGCCAGCAGCTTATATAGTGACGGACAGGGGAATGGCTACACCTTC
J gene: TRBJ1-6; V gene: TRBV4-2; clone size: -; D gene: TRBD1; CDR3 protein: CASSQGTTGDNSPLHF; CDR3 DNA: TGTGCCAGCAGCCAAGGAACCACAGGGGATAATTCACCCCTCCACTTT
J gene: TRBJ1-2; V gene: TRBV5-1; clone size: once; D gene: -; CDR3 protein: CASRTAMAGYGYTF; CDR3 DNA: TGCGCCAGCAGGACCGCCATGGCGGGCTATGGCTACACCTTC
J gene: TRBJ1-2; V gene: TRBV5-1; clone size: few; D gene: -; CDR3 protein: CASSVEGSGYGYTF; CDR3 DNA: TGCGCCAGCAGCGTCGAAGGGTCTGGCTATGGCTACACCTTC
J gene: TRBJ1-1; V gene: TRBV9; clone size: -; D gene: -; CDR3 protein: CASSLGQGMNTEAFF; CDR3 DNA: TGTGCCAGCAGCCTCGGGCAGGGCATGAACACTGAAGCTTTCTTT
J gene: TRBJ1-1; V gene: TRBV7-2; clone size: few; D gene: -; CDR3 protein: CASSLVGVVAEAFF; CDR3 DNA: TGTGCCAGCAGCTTAGTAGGGGTCGTTGCTGAAGCTTTCTTT
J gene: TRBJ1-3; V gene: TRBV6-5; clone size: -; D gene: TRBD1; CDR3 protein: CASSPDRASGNTIYF; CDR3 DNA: TGTGCCAGCAGTCCCGACAGGGCCTCTGGAAACACCATATATTTT
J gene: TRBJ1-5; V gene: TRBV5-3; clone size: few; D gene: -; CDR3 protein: CARSLVQPQHF; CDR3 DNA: TGTGCCAGAAGCTTGGTTCAGCCCCAGCATTTT
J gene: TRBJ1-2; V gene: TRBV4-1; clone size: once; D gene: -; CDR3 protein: CASSQPPPDRRGYTF; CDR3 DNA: TGCGCCAGCAGCCAACCCCCCCCTGACAGGCGGGGCTACACCTTC
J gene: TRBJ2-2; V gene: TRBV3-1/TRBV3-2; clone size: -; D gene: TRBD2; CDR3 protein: CASSPLFLAGGIGELFF; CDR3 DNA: TGTGCCAGCAGCCCCCTATTCCTAGCGGGGGGTATCGGGGAGCTGTTTTTT
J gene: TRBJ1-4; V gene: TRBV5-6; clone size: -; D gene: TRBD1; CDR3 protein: CASTTGAGEKLFF; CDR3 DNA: TGTGCCAGCACGACAGGGGCGGGTGAAAAACTGTTTTTT
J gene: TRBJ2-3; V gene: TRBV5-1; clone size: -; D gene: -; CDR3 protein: CASSLAGISTDTQYF; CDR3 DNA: TGCGCCAGCAGCTTGGCGGGGATAAGCACAGATACGCAGTATTTT
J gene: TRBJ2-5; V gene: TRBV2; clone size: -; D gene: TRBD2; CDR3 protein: CASSDIGGETQYF; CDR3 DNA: TGTGCCAGCAGCGATATCGGGGGGGAGACCCAGTACTTC
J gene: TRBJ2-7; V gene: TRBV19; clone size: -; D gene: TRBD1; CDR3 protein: CASSIDRDSSYEQYF; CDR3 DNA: TGTGCCAGTAGTATAGATCGGGACAGCTCCTACGAGCAGTACTTC
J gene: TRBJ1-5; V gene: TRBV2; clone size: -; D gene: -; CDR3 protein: CASRALRGTHQPQHF; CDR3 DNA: TGTGCCAGCAGAGCCCTGAGAGGGACCCATCAGCCCCAGCATTTT
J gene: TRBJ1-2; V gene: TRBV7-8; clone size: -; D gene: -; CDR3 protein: CASSPKTSPDRGYGYTF; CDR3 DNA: TGTGCCAGCAGCCCAAAAACCTCACCAGACAGAGGCTATGGCTACACCTTC
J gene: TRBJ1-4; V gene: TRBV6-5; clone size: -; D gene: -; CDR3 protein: CASSYAKGLPNEKLFF; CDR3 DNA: TGTGCCAGCAGTTACGCGAAAGGGCTGCCTAATGAAAAACTGTTTTTT
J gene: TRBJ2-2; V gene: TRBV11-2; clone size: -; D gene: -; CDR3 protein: CASSLVLKHGELFF; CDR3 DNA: TGTGCCAGCAGCTTGGTACTAAAACACGGGGAGCTGTTTTTT